This note documents a single T cell receptor (beta chain) sequence. The sample originates from a study of glioma-infiltrating T cells. CDR3 length: 14 residues. The germline V gene has CDR1 DFQATT and CDR2 SNEGSKA (reference sequence). Trimming cost V 0 bases and J 4 bases; bases outside gene matches: 1. TCR alpha and beta CDR3 regions were amplified from RNA using iRepertoire nested multiplex PCR. From the multiplex PCR reads, TCRdb called clonotypes with MiXCR, one entry per CDR3 protein. The sample lists more than 90,000 distinct CDR3 sequences; roughly 39% were seen once. The receptor comes from a human donor with low-grade glioma or glioblastoma, undergoing nonglioma brain surgery, or in good health (not recorded which). Material for sequencing was glioma tissue, nonneoplastic brain tissue, or PBMCs (not recorded which). This chain uses TRBV20-1 with TRBJ2-1, with 9 bases fitting TRBD2. The CDR3 sequence is CSAREAGGYNEQFF. For the CDR3, the DNA is TGCAGTGCTAGAGAAGCGGGGGGTTACAATGAGCAGTTCTTC.